Listed here is a single T cell receptor (beta chain). Its antigen is not known. CDR3 regions were amplified by Arm-PCR using iRepertoire HTBI primers to build TCR beta libraries. In TCRdb, the multiplex PCR reads were re-called with MiXCR into one record per CDR3 protein. The repertoire has under 500,000 distinct CDR3 sequences, about 20% of them found once; the top ten carry roughly 20%. The CDR3 spans 17 residues. V lost 2 bases to trimming and J lost 3 bases; unmatched junction nucleotides: 7. Germline CDR1 is SGHDT and CDR2 is YYEEEE. This entry comes from a study of regulatory T cells in long-lasting Graves disease. Study outcomes and limitations: Rather than thyroid tissue, only peripheral blood underwent study. Between persistent patients, a few thousand public clonotypes were shared, exceeding the 966 shared between new patients. For persistent Graves' patients, TCR diversity was lower than for newly diagnosed ones.

Time point described: persistent/refractory GD, antithyroid drugs over 5 years with positive TRAb. Construction of the TCR library relied on RNA isolated from PBMCs. This specimen consisted of peripheral blood mononuclear cells (PBMCs), obtained when the disease was refractory, from a patient treated with antithyroid drugs. The rearrangement joins TRBV5-6 to TRBJ2-7, with 14 bases fitting TRBD2. The sequence derives from a female donor with Graves disease. The CDR3 region is CASSFRTSGRPFYEQYF. The CDR3 bases are TGTGCCAGCAGCTTTCGGACTAGCGGGAGGCCTTTCTACGAGCAGTACTTC.